The source of this T cell receptor (beta chain) is a study of response to subunit inactivated influenza vaccine. TCRdb re-called the RT-PCR reads through MiXCR, storing one row per CDR3 protein. This table has 500,000 to 550,000 distinct CDR3 sequences, approximately 20% appearing once. The CDR3 extends over 18 amino acids. The V end lost 2 bases, the J end lost 1 base, and 20 bases lay between the germline ends. This clonotype was seen more than once but under ten times. The same sample was also studied in work on T cells expressing NK-cell markers. From that second work: Template switching by 5'RACE with UMIs generated the TCR beta cDNA. The CD3+CD56-NKG2C+ fraction of a handful of donors was likewise dominated by these clonotypes.

The V and J genes are TRBV12-3 or TRBV12-4 and TRBJ1-2; possible D gene TRBD1, 5 bases. Sequenced here: CD4+ T cells sorted from PBMCs, sampled roughly 13 days after vaccination. This TCR came from a man aged 45-60 years who received an inactivated influenza vaccine. The CDR3 loop reads CASSLIWGLDRDNYGYTF. The CDR3, as DNA: TGTGCCAGCAGTTTAATCTGGGGCTTGGACCGTGATAACTATGGCTACACCTTC.